Described below is a single T cell receptor (beta chain) sequence and its context. There is no known antigen for this receptor. No per-base quality is available; no much larger clone lies one base away. Library construction relied on the immunoSEQ multiplex PCR assay. A mixture of 60 forward primers for TCR Vbeta segments and 13 reverse primers for TCR Jbeta segments was used in the multiplex PCR. Amplification of the CDR3 region of rearranged TCR beta genes was performed with a multiplex PCR assay on genomic DNA. The amplified TCR beta libraries were sequenced on the Illumina HiSeq System as 87-base-pair reads. On the study's bioinformatics: Across the 500 to 750 repertoires, a later analysis counted roughly 84 million unique TCR beta chains, approximately 10 million of which were shared by at least two donors. Raw reads were error-corrected and collapsed into unique sequences with a nearest-neighbor algorithm that merged closely related sequences to remove PCR and sequencing errors. Alignment of CDR3 sequences to IMGT reference sequences was used to assign V, D and J gene segments. For a sequence to be retained, a match of at least six nucleotides to both a V gene segment and a J gene segment was required. A rearrangement counted as productive if the CDR3 had no stop codons and remained in frame with V and J, and every other rearrangement counted as non-productive. Following IMGT convention, CDR3 was defined as the stretch from the second conserved V-encoded cysteine to the conserved J-encoded phenylalanine. Sequences without an unambiguous match to a single V gene segment were excluded from the earlier analysis of about 640 of the donors. An earlier analysis of a few hundred of the donors called V segments functional above 56.7% productive rearrangements and segregating when the between-donor standard deviation exceeded 5%. A statistical classification framework was developed to diagnose cytomegalovirus status using the catalog of TCR beta chain sequences. V and J gene assignment, in a later analysis, came from comparing TCR nucleotide sequences with IMGT/GENE-DB human TR gene sequences. Using the TCRdist pipeline, a later analysis assigned CDR3 sequences along with most-parsimonious VDJ recombination scenarios. In a later analysis, each TCR beta chain was defined by its CDR3 amino acid sequence together with its V-gene family, and reads without a unique V-gene family were excluded. As a way to deal with suspected cross-contamination and a sequencing artifact, a later analysis dropped hundreds of nucleotide sequences that were highly shared and had low generation probability. A later analysis calculated a clonal expansion index for each public chain from normalized within-repertoire ranks of inferred template counts. In a later analysis, generation probabilities were computed with a VDJ recombination model fitted to out-of-frame rearrangements, and the resulting probabilities were checked against IGoR. Hypergeometric tests were used in a later analysis to score TCR-TCR, TCR-HLA and TCR-CMV co-occurrence, with a repertoire-size bias correction applied to the TCR pairs. In a later analysis, false discovery rates were estimated by permuting HLA or CMV assignments 20 times. In a later analysis, co-occurring TCRs were grouped using DBSCAN, and TCRdist sequence similarity was added for clustering within HLA-allele-positive subsets. Co-occurrence clustering excluded repertoires with fewer than 30,000 or more than 120,000 public chains, plus five with anomalous nucleotide sharing. Entries here come from immuneACCESS through TCRdb and include only in-frame sequences with V and J called. Some clones fail to appear in such tables; in the studies checked, an unresolved V gene covers under half of the shortfall, and the cause of the remainder is unknown. The DNA was the basis for D and trimming; V, J and clone size are from that table. Here the sample has some 120,000 clones; 79% occur a single time. Of the sample, roughly 2% is held by the ten largest clones.

This entry is derived from a study of cytomegalovirus exposure and HLA in healthy donors (dated by TCRdb to 2016 to 2017). About the study as a whole: According to an earlier analysis of 587 of the donors, roughly 180 million T cells yielded roughly 100 million unique TCR beta sequences and roughly 280 Gb of sequence data. Both class I and class II loci were covered by HLA typing, at four-digit resolution. A later genetic analysis used genome-wide SNP genotypes for 398 of the 666 donors, treating that subset as a discovery cohort. Alongside the repertoire data, information on donor age, sex, ethnicity and CMV serostatus was compiled. All discovery cohort repertoires had been generated using a single sequencing platform. Typing coverage varied by locus: about 629-630 donors for A, B, C, DRB1 and DQB1; 500 to 550 for DQA1; 606 for DPA1; some 470 for DPB1. The study used immunosequencing to profile the T cell repertoires of approximately 650 subjects and linked those repertoires to cytomegalovirus serostatus. To decide whether each TCR beta V gene segment behaved as functional or pseudogenic, an earlier analysis of approximately 620 of the donors relied on high-throughput TCR beta sequencing. On average, 235,054 unique TCR beta nucleotide sequences were sequenced per donor among more than 350 genotyped donors of the cohort, with roughly a sixth of those sequences being non-productive. Among the approximately 400 genotyped donors, approximately 77% belonged to the genetic ancestry cluster associated with self-reported Caucasian donors. A later analysis re-examined previously published TCR beta repertoires from just over 650 donors and added high-resolution HLA genotyping to investigate patterns of TCR occurrence. The study combined high-throughput TCR immunosequencing, statistical association of individual TCRs with disease status, and machine learning to predict cytomegalovirus infection status. Roughly 320 gigabases of sequencing data and 70 million to 95 million unique TCR sequences made up an early release that covered approximately 700 HLA-typed donors. The study aimed to test whether signatures of past pathogen exposure could be identified by cataloging public T cell receptors. Along with the roughly 670-subject first cohort, a separate validation cohort of about 110 different subjects was used. Rather than drawing on any new phenotypic data, the later analysis identified candidate immune exposures from TCR beta sequences and the way those sequences occurred across donors. Roughly 5 DR-DQ haplotypes were handled as single units for association and clustering, since linkage in the cohort was strong. The paper's findings and limits, for the study overall: A few of the identified cytomegalovirus-associated TCR beta chains were confirmed in vitro to be specific for cytomegalovirus antigens. Some IMGT-functional V segments, including TRBV6-2 and TRBV6-3, could not be told apart with the 87-base-pair reads, so those segments were excluded. A later genetic analysis reported fewer N-insertions in productive TCRs among donors in an Asian-associated ancestry cluster than the approximately 670-donor mean. Correlated functional status among segregating V segments might reflect linkage disequilibrium, but an unknown experimental factor could not be ruled out. The earlier analysis of approximately 590 of the donors excluded some 15 rarely observed V segments, including chromosome 9 orphons, because counts were too low. In a later genetic analysis, a missense DCLRE1C variant was associated with V-gene and J-gene trimming of TCR beta chains, and the association was replicated in an independent cohort. Because HLA typing was missing for some donors at each locus, association tests included only the typed subset. The authors suggested that the approach could potentially be generalized to other disease states and immunological phenotypes. This cohort had only TCR beta chains sequenced, and the lack of alpha or paired-chain data limited which features could be detected. The classifier was reported to diagnose cytomegalovirus status with high specificity and sensitivity in both the original cohort and the validation cohort. In an earlier analysis of around 600 of the donors, most TCR beta V segments were observed in productive rearrangements about 87% or about 30% of the time, broadly matching IMGT annotations. A later analysis found that most CMV-associated TCR beta chains appeared HLA-restricted, with HLA associations seemingly driven largely by CMV exposure. Strong co-occurrence of HLA alleles, especially DR and DQ, made assigning TCR associations to individual alleles difficult. Specific HLA alleles were associated with about 17,000 TCR beta sequences at a false discovery rate of 0.05 in a later analysis. According to a later analysis, TCR association rates differed among HLA loci, with DRB1 alleles showing the most associated TCRs and HLA-C alleles showing the fewest. CMV serostatus was the only immune exposure information available for the cohort. Across donors, most TCR sequences were observed very rarely, whereas some public TCRs were present in many individuals. Compared with equally common non-associated chains, HLA-associated TCR beta chains in a later analysis were more clonally expanded and had lower generation probabilities. The presence/absence analyses assumed that sequencing depth was roughly uniform across donors, and that assumption may not be true. A total of 150 to 200 TCR beta chains were listed by the study as associated with cytomegalovirus. The sequencing pipeline was judged likely to have produced a cluster of highly shared sequence variants as a technical artifact. In a later analysis, several top co-occurrence clusters were reported to appear linked to parvovirus B19, influenza, CMV and Epstein-Barr virus. A further reported finding was that TCR beta sequences accurately predicted the HLA-A and HLA-B alleles for most subjects in the first cohort.

Spanning cysteine to phenylalanine, the CDR3 consists of 18 amino acids. Only the CDR3 DNA stays, 54 bases, in frame from base 1. The germline V gene encodes CDR1 LNHDA and CDR2 SQIVND (reference sequence). Trimming costs V 4 bases and J 1 base, and their ends lie 20 bases apart. In total, approximately 700 healthy bone marrow donors made up the cohort. All cohort members were sampled while nominally healthy, although unrecorded immune exposures were likely present. The donor tested CMV seronegative, placing the donor among the approximately 400 seronegative members of the cohort. Each donor provided a peripheral blood sample, and peripheral blood mononuclear cells were used for TCR beta sequencing. The Qiagen DNeasy Blood Extraction Kit was used to extract genomic DNA from the blood cell samples.

Sample: PBMCs. The sequence joins TRBV19 to TRBJ2-4; TRBD2 is a possible D gene, resting on 6 matching bases. The sequence was collected from a man aged 18 to 30 in good health and CMV-seronegative. The nucleotides are TGTGCCAGTAGTACCTATCTGACCCGGGAGAATGCCAAAAACATTCAGTACTTC. Its protein reads: CASSTYLTRENAKNIQYF.